These 27 T cell receptor beta chains came from one sample sequenced in a study of molecular identifiers for immune sequencing clone quantification. TCRdb fed the PCR reads into MiXCR, producing one record per CDR3 protein. The data show a few hundred thousand distinct CDR3 sequences, around 21% seen once. Source material: naive CD8+ T cells from blood, with Jurkat cell RNA spiked in. The sample's subset: FACS-sorted CD8+CD4-CCR7+CD45RA+ naive T cells. These receptors were collected from a human donor in good health. Some libraries in this study had Jurkat cell RNA spiked in.

This clonotype was counted between two and nine times. The J gene is TRBJ2-7, the V gene TRBV27; D gene unclear. The CDR3 runs 13 residues. Trimming took 3 bases from V and 1 from J, leaving 7 bases between them. Germline CDR1 MNHEY, CDR2 SMNVEV (reference sequence). The CDR3, as DNA: TGTGCCAGCAGTTTGTGGCAGTCCTACGAGCAGTACTTC. Translating it yields CASSLWQSYEQYF.

V and J are TRBV5-6 and TRBJ2-2; D call uncertain. The CDR3 contains 12 residues. Per the germline V gene, CDR1 is SGHDT and CDR2 is YYEEEE. Trimming shortened V by 1 base and J by 6 bases, and 4 bases separated the two germline ends. DNA for the CDR3: TGTGCCAGCAGCTTGAATTCCGGGGAGCTGTTTTTT. Protein sequence: CASSLNSGELFF.

This chain connects TRBV5-6 to TRBJ2-3, with D possibly matching TRBD1 (5 bases). This CDR3 region has 16 residues. V dropped 0 bases and J dropped 4 bases, with 15 bases sitting between them. Germline V gene sequence: CDR1 SGHDT, CDR2 YYEEEE. As DNA, the CDR3 is TGTGCCAGCAGCTTGGCGTTGGGGCGCAACGCAGATACGCAGTATTTT. Translated: CASSLALGRNADTQYF.

As for this clonotype: This sequence may be a read error, since a much larger clone differs from it by one base. The chain links TRBV4-1 to TRBJ2-7; TRBD1 matches 7 bases. CDR3 length: 15 amino acids. Germline V gene lookup returns CDR1 MGHRA and CDR2 YSYEKL. With V trimmed by 0 bases and J by 5 bases, 7 bases remained unmatched. This chain's CDR3 is CASSQEGGVVNEQYV. In nucleotides, the CDR3 is TGCGCCAGCAGCCAAGAAGGGGGCGTTGTCAACGAGCAGTACGTC.

The genes are TRBV6-6 and TRBJ1-3; tentative D call: TRBD1 (6 bases). The V gene's germline CDR1 is MNHNY and CDR2 SVGAGI (reference sequence). The CDR3 is made up of 15 amino acids. Trimming took 4 bases from V and 0 from J, leaving 10 bases between them. CDR3 bases: TGTGCCAGCAGTTCCACAGGGCTCTCTGGAAACACCATATATTTT. Translated, it gives CASSSTGLSGNTIYF.

This clonotype was counted once. This may be a read error: a much more frequent sequence differs by one nucleotide. This chain connects TRBV5-3 to TRBJ2-1, with TRBD2 identical over 9 bases. TRBV5-3 is an ORF, and what it does is uncertain. The CDR3 spans 17 residues. The CDR3 DNA reads TGTGCCAGCAGTCCTCGTTTAGCGGGAGCTTCCCCCGCTGAGCGGTTCTTC. This sequence encodes CASSPRLAGASPAERFF.

The chain joins TRBV7-6 to TRBJ2-5; D is unresolved. This CDR3 contains 13 residues. In germline, CDR1 is SGHVS, CDR2 FNYEAQ. V lost 0 bases and J 7 bases, leaving 9 bases between the germline ends. The CDR3 DNA sequence: TGTGCCAGCAGCTTAGCCGGCTATGGGACCCAGTACTTC. Its protein product is CASSLAGYGTQYF. Together with reference TRBV7-6 and TRBJ2-5, the CDR3 gives the full variable domain: GAGVSQSPRYKVTKRGQDVALRCDPISGHVSLYWYRQALGQGPEFLTYFNYEAQQDKSGLPNDRFSAERPEGSISTLTIQRTEQRDSAMYRCASSLAGYGTQYFGPGTRLLVL.

This clonotype turned up a few times. V is TRBV5-1 and J is TRBJ2-1; 8 positions match TRBD2. This CDR3 is built from 14 residues. The trim removed 0 bases at V and 9 bases at J, leaving 5 bases unmatched. The germline gives CDR1 SGHRS, CDR2 YFSETQ. CDR3 in amino acids: CASSLAAGGGEQFF. The DNA of the CDR3 is TGCGCCAGCAGCTTGGCGGCGGGGGGCGGTGAGCAGTTCTTC.

This clonotype has a count of ten or more. This chain uses TRBV2 with TRBJ2-7; TRBD1 agrees at 8 bases. Germline V gene data show CDR1 as SNHLY and CDR2 as FYNNEI. This CDR3 is 13 amino acids long. With 10 bases clipped from V and 4 bases from J, the junction kept 9 bases outside the gene matches. The CDR3 spells CAILQGARYEQYF. The CDR3 nucleotides are TGTGCCATTCTCCAGGGGGCGAGGTACGAGCAGTACTTC.

The table lists this clonotype with a few counts. The gene calls are TRBV29-1 and TRBJ1-4, with TRBD1 as a possible D gene (5 bases). This CDR3 contains 13 residues. CDR1 and CDR2 (germline): SQVTM, ANQGSEA. V lost 4 bases, J lost 6 bases, and 12 bases lay in between. CDR3 DNA sequence: TGCAGCGTTGTTTGGGGCATAGATGAAAAACTGTTTTTT. Translating gives CSVVWGIDEKLFF.

V gene TRBV6-2 or TRBV6-3 combines with J gene TRBJ2-5; 12 nucleotides line up with TRBD2. The CDR3 covers 16 residues. The V and J ends lost 2 bases and 1 base, in that order; junction bases with no gene match: 2. The germline V gene has CDR1 MNHEY and CDR2 SVGEGT. The CDR3 reads CASSYPTSGSQETQYF. The CDR3 DNA follows: TGTGCCAGCAGTTACCCGACTAGCGGGAGCCAAGAGACCCAGTACTTC.

This clonotype was found a few times. The chain couples TRBV7-7 to TRBJ2-7; maybe TRBD1 (5 bases). The CDR3 covers 15 residues. CDR1 SSHAT and CDR2 FNYEAQ come from the germline V gene (reference sequence). The V end lost 1 base, the J end lost 0 bases, and 10 bases lay between the germline ends. DNA of the CDR3: TGTGCCAGCAGCTTAGATGAAGGGGACTCCTACGAGCAGTACTTC. It specifies CASSLDEGDSYEQYF.

This clonotype was found a few times. The chain links TRBV7-6 to TRBJ2-5; the match to TRBD1 covers 7 bases. The CDR3 totals 13 residues. V shed 11 bases and J 4 bases; nucleotides not matched to a gene: 10. The germline V gene has CDR1 SGHVS and CDR2 FNYEAQ. The CDR3 DNA sequence: TGTGCCTCCCACCAGGGGGTAGGAGAGACCCAGTACTTC. Its protein is CASHQGVGETQYF.

This clonotype has ten or more counts. V is TRBV13 and J is TRBJ2-1, with D possibly TRBD2 on 6 matching bases. V lost 4 bases to trimming and J lost 9 bases, with 10 bases between them. Germline CDR1 and CDR2: PRHDT and FYEKMQ (reference sequence). The CDR3 runs to 12 residues. The CDR3 DNA reads as TGTGCCAGCAGCTCTGCGGGGTTTGAGCAGTTCTTC. This sequence encodes CASSSAGFEQFF.

V gene TRBV19 combines with J gene TRBJ2-1; D call uncertain. The length of the CDR3 is 13 residues. V lost 1 base and J lost 7, with 8 bases in between. CDR1 and CDR2 (germline): LNHDA, SQIVND (reference sequence). CDR3 region: CASSIGRPNEQFF. The CDR3 coding sequence is TGTGCCAGTAGTATAGGTCGGCCAAATGAGCAGTTCTTC.

This clonotype was counted many times. The rearrangement uses TRBV12-3 or TRBV12-4 and TRBJ2-7; the D is unclear. This CDR3 comprises 14 residues. Trimming removed 2 bases at V and 2 bases at J, with 10 bases between. This CDR3 is CASSLSDGTYEQYF. The CDR3 coding sequence is TGTGCCAGCAGTTTATCGGACGGTACCTACGAGCAGTACTTC.

This clonotype has ten or more counts. This chain links TRBV7-6 with TRBJ2-5; D is uncertain. This CDR3 region has 15 residues. Trimming removed 2 bases at V and 1 base at J, with 11 bases between. Germline lookup yields CDR1 SGHVS and CDR2 FNYEAQ. The CDR3 DNA is TGTGCCAGCAGCTTATACGGACGGTTCCAAGAGACCCAGTACTTC. It specifies CASSLYGRFQETQYF.

V and J are TRBV18 and TRBJ1-5; unclear D gene. The CDR3 extends over 13 amino acids. Trimming left V 0 bases short and J 7 bases short, with 7 bases between. CDR1 is KGHSH, CDR2 LQKENI, per germline. The CDR3 region has the DNA TGTGCCAGCTCACCACCGGGGAGCCAGCCCCAGCATTTT. Translating it yields CASSPPGSQPQHF.

Comments on this clonotype: A much more abundant neighbour one base away suggests this may be a read error. This CDR3 is missing its conserved last phenylalanine or tryptophan, likely due to a read error. The chain has TRBV27 and TRBJ2-7; 10 bases are a match to TRBD2. Per the germline V gene, CDR1 is MNHEY and CDR2 is SMNVEV (reference sequence). Trimming took 5 bases from V and 2 from J; bases not matched to a gene: 0. This CDR3 spans 13 amino acids. This chain's CDR3 is CASSTSGAYEQYS. As DNA, the CDR3 is TGTGCCAGCAGTACTAGCGGGGCCTACGAGCAGTACTCC.

This clonotype was observed at least ten times. This chain connects TRBV29-1 to TRBJ2-7; D is undetermined. Germline V gene lookup returns CDR1 SQVTM and CDR2 ANQGSEA. The CDR3 is 12 residues long. Trimming removed 7 bases from V and 4 bases from J, with 14 bases in between. CDR3 sequence reads: CSARGGGYEQYF. The DNA for the CDR3 is TGCAGCGCCCGAGGCGGCGGATACGAGCAGTACTTC.

V is TRBV27 and J is TRBJ2-7; 14 bases are a match to TRBD2. The germline V gene encodes CDR1 MNHEY and CDR2 SMNVEV (reference sequence). Germline trimming cut 8 bases from V and 6 bases from J; bases unmatched to any gene: 12. The CDR3 consists of 16 residues. As DNA, the CDR3 is TGTGCCAGCGGCTTCCCCCCCGGGACTAGCGGGGGCGAGCAGTACTTC. Translating it yields CASGFPPGTSGGEQYF.

Regarding this clonotype: The junction departs from the called germline gene at one end, perhaps through a read error. The chain couples TRBV27 to TRBJ2-3; no firm D call. The CDR3 totals 14 residues. Germline values: CDR1 MNHEY, CDR2 SMNVEV (reference sequence). For the CDR3, the DNA is TGTGCCGGCAGGCGGAGTTCCCCCACAGATACGCAGTATTTT. It translates to CAGRRSSPTDTQYF.

Notes on this clonotype: This may be a read error, as it is one base from a much larger clone. The chain joins TRBV29-1 to TRBJ2-7, with 8 bases matching TRBD2. After removal of 0 bases from V and 3 bases from J, the junction contained 7 bases not matched to a gene. Germline CDR1 is SQVTM and CDR2 is ANQGSEA. The CDR3 loop spans 15 amino acids. The DNA of the CDR3 is TGCAGCGTTGAAGATTTGGCAGCGGGAGACTACGAGCAGTACTTC. Translating gives CSVEDLAAGDYEQYF.

Concerning this clonotype itself: The junction departs from germline at one end; a sequencing error may be responsible. The chain carries TRBV30 and TRBJ1-1; D is ambiguous. The CDR3 contains 13 residues. Germline lookup yields CDR1 GTSNPN and CDR2 SVGIG (reference sequence). The CDR3 coding sequence is TGTGTCTGGAGTGTACTACCCGGAAGTGAAGCTTTCTTT. Its translation: CVWSVLPGSEAFF.

The chain has TRBV27 and TRBJ2-2; 7 positions agree with TRBD1. The CDR3 consists of 17 residues. Germline CDR1 MNHEY, CDR2 SMNVEV (reference sequence). V shed 1 base, J shed 0 bases, and the junction held 5 bases outside the gene matches. The CDR3 loop is CASSLYPGQTNTGELFF. The CDR3 nucleotides read TGTGCCAGCAGTTTATATCCGGGACAGACGAACACCGGGGAGCTGTTTTTT.

In this sample, this clonotype turned up many times. This chain connects TRBV30 to TRBJ2-5; 9 nucleotides match TRBD2. This CDR3 is 14 amino acids long. Germline V lookup: CDR1 GTSNPN, CDR2 SVGIG (reference sequence). The V segment lost 4 bases and the J segment 6 bases; nucleotides outside the gene matches: 9. The CDR3 loop is CAWTRRGGLQTQYF. CDR3 DNA sequence: TGTGCCTGGACCCGGCGGGGGGGCTTACAGACCCAGTACTTC.

Remarks on this clonotype: A junction boundary mismatches the germline segment, possibly from a read error. This chain joins TRBV28 and TRBJ1-4, with D possibly matching TRBD1 (5 bases). Germline V gene data show CDR1 as MDHEN and CDR2 as SYDVKM. The CDR3 contains 15 residues. CDR3 sequence reads: CASTFPRGGDENLFF. In nucleotides, the CDR3 is TGTGCCAGCACCTTCCCCCGGGGAGGGGATGAAAACCTGTTTTTT.